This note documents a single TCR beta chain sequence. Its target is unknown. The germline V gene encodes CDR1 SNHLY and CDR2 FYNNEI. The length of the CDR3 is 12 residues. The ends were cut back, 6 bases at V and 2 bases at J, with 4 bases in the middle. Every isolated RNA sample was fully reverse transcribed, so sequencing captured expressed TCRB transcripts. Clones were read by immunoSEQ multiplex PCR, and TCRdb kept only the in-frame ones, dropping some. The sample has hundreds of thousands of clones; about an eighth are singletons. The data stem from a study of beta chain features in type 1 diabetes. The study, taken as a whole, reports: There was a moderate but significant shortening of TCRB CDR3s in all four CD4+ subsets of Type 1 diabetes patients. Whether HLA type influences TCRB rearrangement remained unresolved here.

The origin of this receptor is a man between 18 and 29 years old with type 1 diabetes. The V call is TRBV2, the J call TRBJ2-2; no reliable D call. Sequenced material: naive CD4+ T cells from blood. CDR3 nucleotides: TGTGCCAGCAGGGACAACACCGGGGAGCTGTTTTTT. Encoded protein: CASRDNTGELFF.